The present TCR beta chain was sequenced within a study of T cell changes during pregnancy in multiple sclerosis. The sample holds a few counts of this clone. Sequencing was performed with immunoSEQ multiplex PCR; in TCRdb, only in-frame clones are kept and a portion is missing. The sample shows about 13,000 clones, 88% of them seen only once. V was pared by 2 bases and J by 9 bases, with 8 bases between. The CDR3 runs 12 residues. CDR1 and CDR2 from the germline V gene are ENHRY and SYGVKD. The source was CD8+ T cells from peripheral blood mononuclear cells, collected in the first trimester of pregnancy. The chain uses TRBV10-3 and TRBJ2-1; D gene ambiguous. The receptor was isolated from a female donor with multiple sclerosis, enrolled in a pregnancy study. The CDR3 sequence is CAISEPLFEQFF. The CDR3 DNA follows: TGTGCCATCAGTGAGCCCCTTTTTGAGCAGTTCTTC.